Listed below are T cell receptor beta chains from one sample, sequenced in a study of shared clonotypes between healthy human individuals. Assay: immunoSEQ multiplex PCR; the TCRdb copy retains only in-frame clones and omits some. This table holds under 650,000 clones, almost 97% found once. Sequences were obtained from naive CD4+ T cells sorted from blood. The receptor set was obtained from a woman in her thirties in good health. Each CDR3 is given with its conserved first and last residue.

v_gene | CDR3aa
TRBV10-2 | CASSELSGTPNTEAFF
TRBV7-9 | CASSLSGSYEQYF
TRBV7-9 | CASSPDRTNYGYTF
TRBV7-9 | CASGGSGPGELFF
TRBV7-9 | CASSYGGNAGELFF
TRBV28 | CASSLFVGLAGSEQFF
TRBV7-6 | CASSLGGAGNTIYF
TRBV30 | CAWSFSGRNQPQHF
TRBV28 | CASSFTLREGGNEQFF
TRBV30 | CAWSVLTGSYGYTF
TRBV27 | CASRLTGWDQPQHF
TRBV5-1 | CASSLPGASSGANVLTF
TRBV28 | CASSSSTGSSYNEQFF
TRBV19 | CASSIVLEYDTQYF
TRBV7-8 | CASSLAGAGDHEQYF
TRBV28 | CASNVRGTGNQPQHF
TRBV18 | CASSLLSGQTNTGELFF
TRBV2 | CASRSGAGYEQYF
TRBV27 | CASSLYRDYGYTF
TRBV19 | CASSITPPAYEQYF
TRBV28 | CASSTLTFLDQPQHF
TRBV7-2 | CASSPRTSLSYEQYF
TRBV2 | CASREREAPHEQYF
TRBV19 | CASSLGTGSGANVLTF
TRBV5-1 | CASSLAATWLAGHEQYF
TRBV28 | CASSHREQIYGYTF
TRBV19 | CASSTRTGASYEQYF
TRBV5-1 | CASSLEGWNTEAFF
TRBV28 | CASVSPGSYYEQYF
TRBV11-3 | CASSLGGAGEYQETQYF
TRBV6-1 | CASSEQGASNQPQHF
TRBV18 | CASSPRDSPGEQYF
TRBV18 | CASSPGASGELFF
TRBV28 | CASSLGTDYYNEQFF
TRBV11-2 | CASGPGLAGPRTDTQYF
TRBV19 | CATTGQTSTDTQYF
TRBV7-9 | CASSYDREEAFF
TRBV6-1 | CASSEAGQGFYEQYF
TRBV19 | CASSLGGNYGYTF
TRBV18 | CASSPQEGTEAFF